The clone carrying this TCR beta chain came up many times. Its specificity is not known. Amplified regions were TCR beta CDR3 sequences from RNA transcripts. The HTBI primer set was used in a first-round RT-PCR of the TCR CDR3. TCRdb used MiXCR to reprocess the multiplex PCR reads, holding one entry per CDR3 protein. The profile covers more than 550,000 distinct CDR3 sequences, with 45% appearing a single time and roughly 7.2% taken by the ten largest. For the diagnoses, clinical symptoms, serum thyroxine and TRAb, thyroid ultrasound and orbital computed tomography were used. This specimen comes from a study of T cells in Graves' hyperthyroidism and ophthalmopathy. Study results and limitations: The model's output predicted ophthalmopathy at a median of roughly 6.9 months prior to onset. Also found in blood were most expanded thyroid clonotypes above 0.001.

The sequencing input was peripheral blood or thyroid tissue (not recorded which). This TCR derives from an adult man with Graves' disease, either hyperthyroidism or ophthalmopathy (not recorded which).

The DNA of the CDR3 is TGCAGCGTAAACAGGGGGGACTATGGCTACACCTTC. This gives the protein CSVNRGDYGYTF. The rearrangement uses TRBV29-1 and TRBJ1-2; 8 bases are shared with TRBD1. The V gene end was trimmed by 6 bases and the J gene end by 3 bases; junction bases not matched to a gene: 3. This CDR3 region has 12 residues. CDR1 SQVTM and CDR2 ANQGSEA come from the germline V gene.